These 23 T cell receptor beta chains came from one sample sequenced in a study of identical twins. TCRdb reanalysed the 5' RACE reads using MiXCR and keeps one entry per CDR3 protein. This table holds 600,000 to 700,000 distinct CDR3 sequences, approximately 22% found once. These data also formed part of another study, on T cells expressing NK-cell markers.

The sequenced sample was PBMCs. The source is a young woman in good health.

At least ten counts were recorded for this clonotype. This chain uses TRBV12-3 or TRBV12-4 with TRBJ1-1; TRBD1 matches at 8 bases. V dropped 4 bases and J dropped 5; count of bases not matched to a gene: 9. The CDR3 consists of 15 residues. The CDR3 region has the DNA TGTGCCAGCAGTTCACGGACAGGGCGGGGGACTGAAGCTTTCTTT. Translated: CASSSRTGRGTEAFF.

This clonotype has a handful of counts. The V gene is TRBV10-3, the J gene TRBJ2-7, with a weak D call TRBD1 (6 bases). Trimming removed 8 bases at V and 0 bases at J, with 14 bases between. The germline V gene has CDR1 ENHRY and CDR2 SYGVKD. This CDR3 spans 14 amino acids. The CDR3 region has the DNA TGTGCCATCGCCGACAGGCCCACCTCCTACGAGCAGTACTTC. Translation gives CAIADRPTSYEQYF.

V and J are TRBV7-6 and TRBJ2-3, with 7 positions matching TRBD2. Germline loops: CDR1 SGHVS, CDR2 FNYEAQ. This CDR3 region has 18 residues. Trimming cost V 1 base and J 2 bases; bases outside gene matches: 12. In nucleotides, the CDR3 is TGTGCCAGCAGCTTAGAAAAAGCGGGGCCTCCTTACACAGATACGCAGTATTTT. This codes for CASSLEKAGPPYTDTQYF.

This clonotype was observed a handful of times. V is TRBV2 and J is TRBJ2-1; unclear D gene. The CDR3 consists of 15 residues. Germline V gene data show CDR1 as SNHLY and CDR2 as FYNNEI. The germline V and J ends were trimmed by 3 bases and 12 bases, with 21 bases remaining between them. CDR3 protein: CASSDEFSVLMVQFF. The CDR3 DNA follows: TGTGCCAGCAGTGATGAGTTTTCGGTCCTAATGGTGCAGTTCTTC.

The chain uses TRBV5-1 and TRBJ2-1; 14 bases line up with TRBD2. V lost 4 bases, J lost 0 bases, and 6 bases stayed unmatched. The CDR3 extends over 18 amino acids. Germline CDR1 SGHRS, CDR2 YFSETQ. The CDR3 reads CASSATSGGGSSYNEQFF. The CDR3, as DNA: TGCGCCAGCAGCGCGACTAGCGGGGGGGGAAGCTCCTACAATGAGCAGTTCTTC.

This clonotype was seen at least ten times. CDR3 protein: CASTLQGSLQETQYF. CDR3 DNA sequence: TGCGCCAGCACTCTACAGGGGTCACTCCAAGAGACCCAGTACTTC. This chain uses TRBV5-1 with TRBJ2-5; 7 nucleotides agree with TRBD1. Germline CDR1 and CDR2: SGHRS and YFSETQ. The J segment lost 1 base and the V segment lost 6 bases, leaving 9 bases of the junction unmatched. This CDR3 is built from 15 residues. The full variable domain, completed using reference TRBV5-1 and TRBJ2-5, is KAGVTQTPRYLIKTRGQQVTLSCSPISGHRSVSWYQQTPGQGLQFLFEYFSETQRNKGNFPGRFSGRQFSNSRSEMNVSTLELGDSALYLCASTLQGSLQETQYFGPGTRLLVL.

This clonotype was seen a few times. The chain employs TRBV11-2 and TRBJ2-1; 8 nucleotides line up with TRBD2. Germline V gene data show CDR1 as SGHAT and CDR2 as FQNNGV. The V segment lost 0 bases and the J segment 7 bases; nucleotides outside the gene matches: 8. There are 16 residues in the CDR3. DNA of the CDR3: TGTGCCAGCAGCTTAGATATCAGCGGGAGCCTAAATGAGCAGTTCTTC. This gives the protein CASSLDISGSLNEQFF.

This sequence joins TRBV18 and TRBJ1-2; no reliable D call. Trimming took off 2 bases at V and 5 bases at J, with 12 bases between the two ends. Germline lookup yields CDR1 KGHSH and CDR2 LQKENI. The CDR3 contains 14 residues. DNA of the CDR3: TGTGCCAGCTCACCATCTCGGGGATCTTATGGCTACACCTTC. It translates to CASSPSRGSYGYTF. Together with reference TRBV18 and TRBJ1-2, the CDR3 gives the full variable domain: NAGVMQNPRHLVRRRGQEARLRCSPMKGHSHVYWYRQLPEEGLKFMVYLQKENIIDESGMPKERFSAEFPKEGPSILRIQQVVRGDSAAYFCASSPSRGSYGYTFGSGTRLTVV.

The table lists this clonotype with a few counts. V gene TRBV27 combines with J gene TRBJ2-5; D ambiguous. The germline gives CDR1 MNHEY, CDR2 SMNVEV (reference sequence). The V end was cut by 5 bases, the J end by 1 base, with 8 bases between. This CDR3 is built from 13 residues. The CDR3 loop is CASSVRFQETQYF. The CDR3 DNA follows: TGTGCCAGCAGTGTCAGGTTCCAAGAGACCCAGTACTTC.

This clonotype appeared a single time. The V and J genes are TRBV13 and TRBJ2-7, with D perhaps TRBD2 (6 bases). Germline V lookup: CDR1 PRHDT, CDR2 FYEKMQ (reference sequence). The CDR3 has 15 amino acids. V was trimmed by 2 bases and J by 0 bases, leaving 11 bases between them. CDR3 bases: TGTGCCAGCAGCTTAAGGGCGGGAAGCTCCTACGAGCAGTACTTC. It is translated as CASSLRAGSSYEQYF.

This clonotype came up a few times. V usage is TRBV5-1 and J usage is TRBJ2-1, with 9 bases aligning to TRBD1. Germline-derived CDR1 and CDR2 are SGHRS and YFSETQ. The CDR3 extends over 16 amino acids. The V segment lost 0 bases and the J segment 4 bases; nucleotides outside the gene matches: 5. In nucleotides, the CDR3 is TGCGCCAGCAGCTTGGCCGTGACAGGGGGATACAATGAGCAGTTCTTC. This sequence encodes CASSLAVTGGYNEQFF. The entire variable domain, with the rest obtained from reference TRBV5-1 and TRBJ2-1, is as follows: KAGVTQTPRYLIKTRGQQVTLSCSPISGHRSVSWYQQTPGQGLQFLFEYFSETQRNKGNFPGRFSGRQFSNSRSEMNVSTLELGDSALYLCASSLAVTGGYNEQFFGPGTRLTVL.

This clonotype was picked up a small number of times. This sequence joins TRBV9 and TRBJ2-3, with 7 bases that match TRBD1. The CDR3 contains 15 residues. CDR1 and CDR2 (germline): SGDLS, YYNGEE. J gave up 2 bases and V 2 bases, and 5 bases lay outside the gene matches. Here the CDR3 DNA reads TGTGCCAGCAGCGTTCAGGGACAGCCCACAGATACGCAGTATTTT. This encodes CASSVQGQPTDTQYF.

This rearrangement joins TRBV6-1 to TRBJ2-7; 7 positions agree with TRBD1. The J segment lost 2 bases and the V segment lost 8 bases, leaving 6 bases of the junction unmatched. In germline, CDR1 is MNHNS, CDR2 SASEGT. The CDR3 runs to 13 residues. CDR3 region: CASLRTGTYEQYF. In DNA form, the CDR3 reads TGTGCCAGCCTCAGGACAGGCACCTACGAGCAGTACTTC.

This clonotype was seen a handful of times. The gene calls are TRBV29-1 and TRBJ1-2, with D hard to call. V shed 2 bases and J shed 8 bases, with 15 bases lying between them. Germline V gives CDR1 SQVTM, CDR2 ANQGSEA. The CDR3 consists of 13 residues. CDR3 in amino acids: CSVEFEFVGGYTF. The CDR3 DNA reads as TGCAGCGTTGAATTTGAGTTCGTTGGGGGCTACACCTTC.

This clonotype has just a few counts. The rearrangement uses TRBV12-3 or TRBV12-4 and TRBJ2-3; D unclear. V was pared by 0 bases and J by 6 bases, with 10 bases between. This CDR3 region has 14 residues. The CDR3 DNA reads TGTGCCAGCAGTTTAGCGGCCCTCGTGGATACGCAGTATTTT. It encodes CASSLAALVDTQYF.

V usage is TRBV6-4 and J usage is TRBJ2-1; tentative D call: TRBD2 (7 bases). Germline V gives CDR1 MRHNA, CDR2 SNTAGT. The CDR3 totals 16 residues. Trimming removed 0 bases from V and 8 bases from J, with 17 bases in between. The CDR3 DNA reads as TGTGCCAGCAGTGACTCGCGAGGGGGGGCAGTTTATGAGCAGTTCTTC. It codes for CASSDSRGGAVYEQFF.

This clonotype was detected many times. The chain couples TRBV20-1 to TRBJ2-3; D possibly corresponds to TRBD2 (6 bases). Trimming removed 6 bases at V and 4 bases at J, with 11 bases between. Germline V gene data show CDR1 as DFQATT and CDR2 as SNEGSKA (reference sequence). This CDR3 contains 12 residues. CDR3 nucleotides: TGCAGTGCCCGGGACTCCGCAGATACGCAGTATTTT. Its translation: CSARDSADTQYF.

This clonotype was counted only a few times. The chain couples TRBV30 to TRBJ2-3, with a tentative D call TRBD2 (7 bases). This CDR3 region has 15 residues. The V end was cut by 0 bases, the J end by 6 bases, with 16 bases between. The germline V gene has CDR1 GTSNPN and CDR2 SVGIG (reference sequence). CDR3 protein: CAWSVQGGRFDTQYF. The CDR3, as DNA: TGTGCCTGGAGTGTACAGGGCGGGAGATTTGATACGCAGTATTTT.

This clonotype has only a few counts. The J gene is TRBJ2-1, the V gene TRBV11-1, with a tentative D call TRBD2 (6 bases). With 7 bases removed from V and 5 bases from J, the gap between germline ends came to 27 bases. CDR1 is SGHAT, CDR2 FQDESV, per germline (reference sequence). The CDR3 loop spans 18 amino acids. CDR3 nucleotides: TGTGCCAGCACCTACCAACTCCTCACCGGGGCTAGCGACAATGAGCAGTTCTTC. It translates to CASTYQLLTGASDNEQFF. Looking up the rest from reference TRBV11-1 and TRBJ2-1 gives the full variable domain: EAEVAQSPRYKITEKSQAVAFWCDPISGHATLYWYRQILGQGPELLVQFQDESVVDDSQLPKDRFSAERLKGVDSTLKIQPAELGDSAMYLCASTYQLLTGASDNEQFFGPGTRLTVL.

This clonotype was recorded a few times. This chain joins TRBV6-1 and TRBJ2-3; 7 bases are a match to TRBD1. This CDR3 region has 15 residues. V lost 6 bases, J lost 10 bases, and 16 bases stayed unmatched. The V gene's germline CDR1 is MNHNS and CDR2 SASEGT. The CDR3 loop reads CASSGRQGSAGAQYF. As DNA, the CDR3 is TGTGCCAGCAGCGGTCGACAGGGCTCCGCCGGGGCGCAGTATTTT.

This clonotype was observed many times. The chain combines TRBV29-1 with TRBJ1-2; 7 bases are a match to TRBD1. CDR3 length: 13 residues. The junction had 6 bases not matched to a gene; V was cut back by 7 bases and J by 1 base. In germline, CDR1 is SQVTM, CDR2 ANQGSEA. The CDR3 loop reads CSADRDYNYGYTF. CDR3 nucleotide sequence: TGCAGCGCTGACAGGGACTATAACTATGGCTACACCTTC.

This clonotype was seen a few times. The chain recombines TRBV12-3 or TRBV12-4 with TRBJ2-2; 7 bases fit TRBD2. The CDR3 has 13 residues. V lost 9 bases, J lost 6 bases, and 7 bases stayed unmatched. The CDR3 loop reads CASGGRAAGELFF. CDR3 DNA: TGTGCCAGTGGGGGGAGGGCGGCCGGGGAGCTGTTTTTT.

This clonotype was found a few times. This chain uses TRBV12-3 or TRBV12-4 with TRBJ2-3; 9 nucleotides align to TRBD1. The V gene end was trimmed by 5 bases and the J gene end by 12 bases; junction bases not matched to a gene: 3. The CDR3 sequence is 11 residues long. CDR3 in amino acids: CASSLGQGQYF. The DNA for the CDR3 is TGTGCCAGCAGTCTGGGACAGGGCCAGTATTTT.